Each of the 18 T cell receptor beta chains below was sequenced from the same sample in a study of cytomegalovirus exposure and HLA in healthy donors. Both 60 Vbeta primers and 13 Jbeta primers went into the PCR. Measured with immunoSEQ multiplex PCR; TCRdb has only the in-frame clones, and not every one. The table shows over 200,000 clones, with around 80% occurring only once. The specimen was PBMCs. The receptors were sampled from a woman aged 55-70 years in good health and CMV-seropositive.

CDR3 region: CASSLARFRDSSYEQYF. The CDR3 bases are TGTGCCAGCAGCTTAGCAAGGTTTAGGGACAGCTCCTACGAGCAGTACTTC. The V gene is TRBV7-8, the J gene TRBJ2-7; 7 bases line up with TRBD1. The germline V gene encodes CDR1 SGHVS and CDR2 FQNEAQ. Trimming removed 0 bases from V and 0 bases from J; junction bases left unmatched: 8. There are 17 residues in the CDR3.

This chain links TRBV7-4 with TRBJ1-1, with D possibly TRBD1 on 6 matching bases. In germline, CDR1 is SGHVT, CDR2 SQSDAQ. This CDR3 is built from 13 residues. Trimming took 5 bases from V and 3 from J, leaving 10 bases between them. CDR3 residues: CASSLGQHTEAFF. The CDR3 DNA reads TGTGCCAGCAGCCTAGGACAGCACACTGAAGCTTTCTTT.

The CDR3 is CASSQGKGQYGYTF. CDR3 coding DNA: TGCGCCAGCAGCCAAGGAAAGGGACAGTATGGCTACACCTTC. This chain joins TRBV4-3 and TRBJ1-2; TRBD1 matches at 7 bases. The V gene's germline CDR1 is LGHNA and CDR2 YSLEER. The CDR3 is 14 residues long. V was pared by 1 base and J by 5 bases, with 4 bases of the junction left unmatched.

This clone has only one observation. CDR3 nucleotides: TGCGCCAGCAGTCCGTCACTAGCGGTGTACAATGAGCAGTTCTTC. Its translation: CASSPSLAVYNEQFF. V usage is TRBV10-2 and J usage is TRBJ2-1, with 8 bases that match TRBD2. The CDR3 totals 15 residues. The V segment lost 5 bases and the J segment 4 bases; nucleotides outside the gene matches: 7. Germline assignment: CDR1 WSHSY and CDR2 SAAADI.

V and J are TRBV7-2 and TRBJ2-6; D unclear. Trimming removed 5 bases from V and 0 bases from J, with 5 bases in between. CDR1 is SGHTA, CDR2 FQGNSA, per germline. The CDR3 is 14 residues long. For the CDR3, the DNA is TGTGCCAGCAGCCGTAGCTCTGGGGCCAACGTCCTGACTTTC. It encodes CASSRSSGANVLTF. Combining the CDR3 with reference TRBV7-2 and TRBJ2-6 gives the whole variable domain GAGVSQSPSNKVTEKGKDVELRCDPISGHTALYWYRQSLGQGLEFLIYFQGNSAPDKSGLPSDRFSAERTGGSVSTLTIQRTQQEDSAVYLCASSRSSGANVLTFGAGSRLTVL.

This chain joins TRBV19 and TRBJ2-1; TRBD1 is a possible D gene (5 bases). V was pared by 4 bases and J by 7 bases, with 11 bases between. The V gene's germline CDR1 is LNHDA and CDR2 SQIVND (reference sequence). CDR3 length: 13 amino acids. The DNA of the CDR3 is TGTGCCAGTAGTACTCACCAGGGTAATGAGCAGTTCTTC. This codes for CASSTHQGNEQFF.

This clone appeared once. The rearrangement links TRBV7-9 to TRBJ1-1; no firm D call. The CDR3 totals 14 residues. Germline lookup yields CDR1 SEHNR and CDR2 FQNEAQ (reference sequence). Trimming left V 4 bases short and J 1 base short, with 10 bases between. CDR3 DNA sequence: TGTGCCAGCAGCTCCCCCCGGGAGAACACTGAAGCTTTCTTT. It translates to CASSSPRENTEAFF.

The chain joins TRBV11-2 to TRBJ2-1; 10 bases align to TRBD2. J gave up 6 bases and V 4 bases, and 9 bases lay outside the gene matches. The germline V gene encodes CDR1 SGHAT and CDR2 FQNNGV. The CDR3 covers 16 residues. The CDR3 sequence is CASSSGLAGVSNEQFF. The CDR3 coding sequence is TGTGCCAGCAGCTCCGGTCTAGCGGGAGTATCCAATGAGCAGTTCTTC.

Only a few counts were recorded for this clone. DNA of the CDR3: TGTGCCAGTAGTCCCGGGGGGGTTGGGATTCAGCCCCAGCATTTT. This translates into CASSPGGVGIQPQHF. This sequence joins TRBV19 and TRBJ1-5; possibly TRBD1 for D (5 bases). Per germline, CDR1 LNHDA and CDR2 SQIVND (reference sequence). CDR3 length equals 15 residues. The V end was cut by 5 bases, the J end by 6 bases, with 17 bases between.

The J gene is TRBJ1-2, the V gene TRBV5-1, with a tentative D call TRBD1 (6 bases). CDR3 size: 13 residues. Looked up from germline, CDR1 is SGHRS and CDR2 is YFSETQ. Deletions cut 0 bases from V and 3 bases from J, with 6 bases between. The CDR3 is CASSLEGDYGYTF. As DNA, the CDR3 is TGCGCCAGCAGCTTGGAGGGGGACTATGGCTACACCTTC.

Only a few counts were recorded for this clone. This chain links TRBV25-1 with TRBJ1-2; D not certain. Germline lookup yields CDR1 MGHDK and CDR2 SYGVNS. The CDR3 covers 13 residues. The V and J ends lost 8 bases and 3 bases respectively, with 13 bases between them. CDR3 sequence reads: CASRPGGHYGYTF. CDR3 nucleotides: TGTGCCAGCCGGCCGGGAGGACACTATGGCTACACCTTC.

This clone has more than one count but fewer than ten. This chain links TRBV2 with TRBJ1-4; possibly TRBD1 for D (5 bases). Germline V lookup: CDR1 SNHLY, CDR2 FYNNEI. CDR3 length equals 14 residues. V lost 3 bases, J lost 7 bases, and 12 bases lay in between. The DNA of the CDR3 is TGTGCCAGCAGTGATAGTCTAAGGGGTGAAAAACTGTTTTTT. Translating it yields CASSDSLRGEKLFF.

This chain connects TRBV12-5 to TRBJ2-3; D uncertain. This CDR3 has 13 amino acids. Trimming removed 5 bases at V and 1 base at J, with 7 bases between. Germline V gene data show CDR1 as LGHNT and CDR2 as FRNRAP. DNA of the CDR3: TGTGCTAGTGGTCCCCCCGGCACAGATACGCAGTATTTT. Translation gives CASGPPGTDTQYF.

This clone was seen more than once but under ten times. Its ends do not fully match the called genes, so a read error is possible. CDR3 DNA sequence: TGTTCCAGCAGCTTAGACAGGTTCCCCAAAAACTACGAGCAGTACTTC. Translated, it gives CSSSLDRFPKNYEQYF. V is TRBV7-9 and J is TRBJ2-7; a possible D gene is TRBD1 (6 bases). Germline assignment: CDR1 SEHNR and CDR2 FQNEAQ (reference sequence). This CDR3 is 16 amino acids long. The variable domain in full, completed from reference TRBV7-9 and TRBJ2-7, reads DTGVSQNPRHKITKRGQNVTFRCDPISEHNRLYWYRQTLGQGPEFLTYFQNEAQLEKSRLLSDRFSAERPKGSFSTLEIQRTEQGDSAMYLCSSSLDRFPKNYEQYFGPGTRLTVT.

The chain joins TRBV10-2 to TRBJ1-1; D is possibly TRBD1 (5 bases). CDR3 length: 13 amino acids. Germline CDR1 and CDR2: WSHSY and SAAADI. Trimming cost V 7 bases and J 2 bases, with 11 bases left between them. CDR3 sequence: CASIPQGNTEAFF. For the CDR3, the DNA is TGCGCCAGCATCCCCCAGGGAAACACTGAAGCTTTCTTT.

The chain employs TRBV19 and TRBJ1-5, with TRBD1 identical over 12 bases. The CDR3 sequence is 16 residues long. Germline V gene sequence: CDR1 LNHDA, CDR2 SQIVND (reference sequence). Trimming removed 6 bases from V and 4 bases from J; junction bases left unmatched: 7. In nucleotides, the CDR3 is TGTGCCAGTAGGCCGGGACAGGGGGCGCAGAATCAGCCCCAGCATTTT. It codes for CASRPGQGAQNQPQHF.

The genes are TRBV6-5 and TRBJ2-2; tentatively, D is TRBD1 (6 bases). Germline CDR1 MNHEY, CDR2 SVGAGI. V lost 11 bases and J lost 4, with 11 bases in between. CDR3 length: 12 amino acids. This CDR3 is CAGGQRTGELFF. DNA for the CDR3: TGTGCCGGGGGCCAGCGCACCGGGGAGCTGTTTTTT.

This clone has more than one count but fewer than ten. The J gene is TRBJ2-1, the V gene TRBV9, with TRBD1 identical over 8 bases. J was trimmed by 2 bases and V by 4 bases; bases with no gene match: 5. Germline CDR1 reads SGDLS; CDR2 reads YYNGEE. The CDR3 is made up of 15 amino acids. CDR3 nucleotides: TGTGCCAGCAGCACCCGGGACAGGCCCTACAATGAGCAGTTCTTC. It is translated as CASSTRDRPYNEQFF.